These 19 T cell receptor beta chains came from one sample sequenced in a study of T cell responses to AZD1222 COVID-19 vaccine. The protocol was immunoSEQ multiplex PCR, while the TCRdb copy is restricted to in-frame clones and leaves out a portion. The sample comprises 130,000 or so clones, more than 85% of which are singletons, and under 2% rests with the top ten. This sample comprised peripheral blood, obtained 28 days after the second AZD1222 dose. These receptor sequences come from an adult who received the AZD1222 COVID-19 vaccine.

Written as DNA, the CDR3 is TGTGCCAGCAGTGAGAGACAGGGTGGGCAGCCCCAGCATTTT. Its translation: CASSERQGGQPQHF. The chain carries TRBV2 and TRBJ1-5; TRBD1 matches at 7 bases. Trimming removed 3 bases from V and 7 bases from J; junction bases left unmatched: 6. The CDR3 is made up of 14 amino acids. The V gene's germline CDR1 is SNHLY and CDR2 FYNNEI.

The chain combines TRBV7-2 with TRBJ1-2; D is uncertain. From germline, CDR1 is SGHTA and CDR2 FQGNSA. The CDR3 is 13 amino acids. Trimming shortened V by 0 bases and J by 13 bases, and 15 bases separated the two germline ends. CDR3 DNA: TGTGCCAGCAGCTTAGCGCCGGATAGGGAGGGCACCTTC. It is translated as CASSLAPDREGTF.

The V call is TRBV2, the J call TRBJ1-1; D is perhaps TRBD1 (5 bases). Trimming took off 6 bases at V and 10 bases at J, with 15 bases between the two ends. The CDR3 runs to 12 residues. Germline V gene lookup returns CDR1 SNHLY and CDR2 FYNNEI. The CDR3 loop reads CASRMDTQGAFF. The CDR3 DNA sequence: TGTGCCAGCAGGATGGACACCCAAGGAGCTTTCTTT.

This clone was counted once. The chain combines TRBV6-1 with TRBJ1-2; 10 bases align to TRBD1. The ends lost 1 base at V and 4 bases at J; junction bases unmatched: 3. The CDR3 spans 15 residues. Germline-derived CDR1 and CDR2 are MNHNS and SASEGT. The CDR3 here is CASSEVRTGGYGYTF. As DNA, the CDR3 is TGTGCCAGCAGTGAAGTCCGGACAGGGGGCTATGGCTACACCTTC.

The gene calls are TRBV7-9 and TRBJ2-5; 12 nucleotides align to TRBD2. V was clipped by 5 bases and J by 5 bases; unmatched bases: 6. CDR1 and CDR2 from the germline V gene are SEHNR and FQNEAQ (reference sequence). This CDR3 has 15 amino acids. CDR3 sequence reads: CASSPGLAGWETQYF. CDR3 bases: TGTGCCAGCAGCCCCGGACTAGCGGGATGGGAGACCCAGTACTTC.

The CDR3 coding sequence is TGTGCCAGCAGCCGGGGAGTTTCCGAGGACTATGGCTACACCTTC. Translated: CASSRGVSEDYGYTF. This sequence joins TRBV3-1 (or the pseudogene TRBV3-2) and TRBJ1-2; D is unclear. Trimming removed 4 bases at V and 3 bases at J, with 15 bases between. The CDR3 length is 15 residues. Germline lookup yields CDR1 LGHDT and CDR2 YNNKEL (reference sequence).

The chain combines TRBV27 with TRBJ2-7; 8 bases fit TRBD1. Germline values: CDR1 MNHEY, CDR2 SMNVEV (reference sequence). CDR3 length: 13 residues. V was pared by 8 bases and J by 3 bases, with 6 bases of the junction left unmatched. CDR3 residues: CASSRTGHYEQYF. The CDR3 DNA sequence: TGTGCCAGCTCAAGGACAGGGCACTACGAGCAGTACTTC.

This chain joins TRBV6-5 and TRBJ2-3, with 7 bases identical to TRBD2. The J segment lost 0 bases and the V segment lost 2 bases, leaving 2 bases of the junction unmatched. CDR1 is MNHEY, CDR2 SVGAGI, per germline. CDR3 length: 15 amino acids. CDR3 sequence (DNA): TGTGCCAGCAGTTACGGGGGGGTTAGCACAGATACGCAGTATTTT. It codes for CASSYGGVSTDTQYF.

The J gene is TRBJ1-2, the V gene TRBV4-1; no firm D call. The CDR3 consists of 14 residues. The germline V gene encodes CDR1 MGHRA and CDR2 YSYEKL. Deletions cut 4 bases from V and 2 bases from J, with 11 bases between. The CDR3 protein is CASSPQAENYGYTF. CDR3 nucleotide sequence: TGCGCCAGCAGCCCCCAGGCAGAAAACTATGGCTACACCTTC.

The chain recombines TRBV4-2 with TRBJ2-6; 11 positions agree with TRBD1. V shed 1 base and J 4 bases; nucleotides not matched to a gene: 6. The CDR3 totals 18 residues. Germline loops: CDR1 LGHNA, CDR2 YNFKEQ. In nucleotides, the CDR3 is TGTGCCAGCAGCCAAGTCGGGACAGGGGGATGGGGGGCCAACGTCCTGACTTTC. This translates into CASSQVGTGGWGANVLTF.

This clone was counted a single time. For the CDR3, the DNA is TGTGCCAGTAGTATAGACGCCTCTAACTATGGCTACACCTTC. Translated: CASSIDASNYGYTF. The chain uses TRBV19 and TRBJ1-2; D not certain. The CDR3 covers 14 residues. Germline V gene sequence: CDR1 LNHDA, CDR2 SQIVND (reference sequence). V was pared by 0 bases and J by 0 bases, with 5 bases between.

The rearrangement uses TRBV7-2 and TRBJ1-2; D is ambiguous. The CDR3 has 12 residues. CDR1 is SGHTA, CDR2 FQGNSA, per germline. V dropped 1 base and J dropped 2 bases, with 2 bases sitting between them. CDR3 nucleotides: TGTGCCAGCAGCTTAGGGAACTATGGCTACACCTTC. Its translation is CASSLGNYGYTF.

This rearrangement joins TRBV2 to TRBJ2-7; possible D gene TRBD2, 6 bases. Germline values: CDR1 SNHLY, CDR2 FYNNEI. Trimming pared 6 bases from V and 1 base from J, leaving 13 bases between. There are 14 residues in the CDR3. The CDR3 DNA reads as TGTGCCAGCAGCCCCCGCGGGGATTCCTACGAGCAGTACTTC. This encodes CASSPRGDSYEQYF. The full variable domain, with the rest looked up from reference TRBV2 and TRBJ2-7, is EPEVTQTPSHQVTQMGQEVILRCVPISNHLYFYWYRQILGQKVEFLVSFYNNEISEKSEIFDDQFSVERPDGSNFTLKIRSTKLEDSAMYFCASSPRGDSYEQYFGPGTRLTVT.

The chain uses TRBV6-5 and TRBJ1-3, with unresolved D. This CDR3 spans 15 amino acids. Trimming pared 5 bases from V and 2 bases from J, leaving 13 bases between. Germline V CDR1 and CDR2: MNHEY, SVGAGI. The chain's CDR3 is CASSNVGPPGNTIYF. CDR3 coding DNA: TGTGCCAGCAGTAACGTAGGCCCCCCTGGAAACACCATATATTTT.

The V and J genes are TRBV2 and TRBJ2-7; D may be TRBD2 (7 bases). Trimming removed 7 bases from V and 12 bases from J, with 19 bases in between. This CDR3 contains 12 residues. Germline V gives CDR1 SNHLY, CDR2 FYNNEI. The CDR3 nucleotides read TGTGCCAGCACCAATGATTGGGGGGGCTGGTACTTC. Its protein product is CASTNDWGGWYF.

The chain recombines TRBV5-1 with TRBJ2-5; the D is unclear. The CDR3 totals 12 residues. Germline CDR1 and CDR2: SGHRS and YFSETQ. Trimming took 2 bases from V and 0 from J, leaving 2 bases between them. The CDR3 region has the DNA TGCGCCAGCAGCTTCGACCAAGAGACCCAGTACTTC. Translated, it gives CASSFDQETQYF.

V and J are TRBV25-1 and TRBJ2-7; D gene ambiguous. Trimming shortened V by 6 bases and J by 2 bases, and 14 bases separated the two germline ends. The CDR3 covers 14 residues. Germline CDR1 is MGHDK and CDR2 is SYGVNS. The CDR3 nucleotides read TGTGCCAGCAGGGTCGGAGACGGACCCTACGAGCAGTACTTC. Its translation is CASRVGDGPYEQYF.

The V call is TRBV4-3, the J call TRBJ2-2; the D gene is possibly TRBD2 (6 bases). Trimming removed 0 bases at V and 1 base at J, with 12 bases between. The CDR3 runs 17 residues. Germline V gene sequence: CDR1 LGHNA, CDR2 YSLEER. The CDR3 here is CASSQDGAGMNTGELFF. The CDR3 DNA sequence: TGCGCCAGCAGCCAAGACGGGGCGGGGATGAACACCGGGGAGCTGTTTTTT.

This clone was seen just once. The V call is TRBV5-1, the J call TRBJ1-4, with D possibly being TRBD1 (6 bases). Trimming removed 3 bases at V and 5 bases at J, with 11 bases between. Germline loops: CDR1 SGHRS, CDR2 YFSETQ. The CDR3 sequence is 14 residues long. Here the CDR3 DNA reads TGCGCCAGCAGCTCGGGGGGCCTAAATGAAAAACTGTTTTTT. This sequence encodes CASSSGGLNEKLFF. Full variable domain (missing parts from reference TRBV5-1 and TRBJ1-4): KAGVTQTPRYLIKTRGQQVTLSCSPISGHRSVSWYQQTPGQGLQFLFEYFSETQRNKGNFPGRFSGRQFSNSRSEMNVSTLELGDSALYLCASSSGGLNEKLFFGSGTQLSVL.